A single sample gave rise to the 21 T cell receptor beta chains below, sequenced in a study of cytomegalovirus exposure and HLA in healthy donors. Amplification used 60 Vbeta primers and 13 Jbeta primers. This table comes from immunoSEQ multiplex PCR, and its TCRdb copy is limited to in-frame clones, with some not included. The data show fewer than 250,000 clones, about four fifths seen once. Sequencing input: PBMCs. These receptors all come from a man under 40 in good health and CMV-seronegative.

The rearrangement joins TRBV29-1 to TRBJ2-2, with D perhaps TRBD1 (6 bases). The CDR3 length is 13 residues. V dropped 5 bases and J dropped 5 bases, with 12 bases sitting between them. Germline V CDR1 and CDR2: SQVTM, ANQGSEA. CDR3 in DNA: TGCAGCGTTTTGGAAGGGGGAACCGGGGAGCTGTTTTTT. Translation gives CSVLEGGTGELFF.

This clone appeared once. The rearrangement links TRBV5-6 to TRBJ2-7, with 7 bases matching TRBD1. The CDR3 contains 12 residues. Germline CDR1 reads SGHDT; CDR2 reads YYEEEE. V gave up 4 bases and J gave up 3 bases; unmatched junction bases: 1. The CDR3 region is CASSGQVYEQYF. The DNA for the CDR3 is TGTGCCAGCAGCGGACAGGTCTACGAGCAGTACTTC.

V gene TRBV6-5 combines with J gene TRBJ2-2; TRBD1 matches 11 bases. This CDR3 has 16 residues. V lost 4 bases and J lost 0; bases outside the gene matches: 1. Germline values: CDR1 MNHEY, CDR2 SVGAGI. CDR3 bases: TGTGCCAGCAGTTGGACAGGGGGCGCGAACACCGGGGAGCTGTTTTTT. Translated, it gives CASSWTGGANTGELFF.

A note on this clone: An end of the junction does not agree with germline; a read error may underlie this. At the DNA level, this CDR3 is encoded by other sequences in the same sample as well. The chain links TRBV4-3 to TRBJ2-7, with a possible D match to TRBD2 (7 bases). Germline V gene lookup returns CDR1 LGHNA and CDR2 YSLEER. This CDR3 is 16 amino acids long. In DNA form, the CDR3 reads TGCGCCAGCAGCCAAGATAGGGGGGGCGGGAGCTACGAACAGTACTTC. This encodes CASSQDRGGGSYEQYF.

V is TRBV28 and J is TRBJ1-5; perhaps TRBD1 as D (5 bases). This CDR3 is 16 amino acids long. Trimming shortened V by 4 bases and J by 6 bases, and 19 bases separated the two germline ends. In germline, CDR1 is MDHEN, CDR2 SYDVKM. The CDR3 DNA reads as TGTGCCAGCAGTTCTGCGGGACCCAAGCCTCGTCAGCCCCAGCATTTT. Encoded protein: CASSSAGPKPRQPQHF.

V usage is TRBV9 and J usage is TRBJ2-2; the match to TRBD2 covers 7 bases. This CDR3 comprises 19 residues. Germline CDR1 reads SGDLS; CDR2 reads YYNGEE. V gave up 0 bases and J gave up 5 bases; unmatched junction bases: 16. The CDR3 is CASSVGAPWGGRVTGELFF. CDR3 bases: TGTGCCAGCAGCGTAGGGGCACCGTGGGGGGGAAGGGTTACCGGGGAGCTGTTTTTT.

The chain recombines TRBV7-2 with TRBJ2-7; D is possibly TRBD2 (6 bases). The V end was cut by 5 bases, the J end by 7 bases, with 18 bases between. CDR3 length equals 14 residues. Germline CDR1 and CDR2: SGHTA and FQGNSA. This CDR3 is CASSPLREVLEQYF. The CDR3 DNA reads as TGTGCCAGCAGCCCCCTGAGGGAGGTTCTTGAGCAGTACTTC. The full variable domain, in which reference TRBV7-2 and TRBJ2-7 provide the parts outside the CDR3, is GAGVSQSPSNKVTEKGKDVELRCDPISGHTALYWYRQSLGQGLEFLIYFQGNSAPDKSGLPSDRFSAERTGGSVSTLTIQRTQQEDSAVYLCASSPLREVLEQYFGPGTRLTVT.

V usage is TRBV7-9 and J usage is TRBJ2-7; 8 nucleotides match TRBD1. V shed 4 bases and J 7 bases; nucleotides not matched to a gene: 9. Germline assignment: CDR1 SEHNR and CDR2 FQNEAQ (reference sequence). This CDR3 has 14 amino acids. CDR3 sequence reads: CASSSTGVPWEQYF. In DNA form, the CDR3 reads TGTGCCAGCAGCTCGACAGGGGTCCCTTGGGAGCAGTACTTC.

This clone was recorded a few times. Just one base apart from a much larger clone, this may be a read error. The chain links TRBV4-1 to TRBJ2-2; 11 nucleotides agree with TRBD2. Germline CDR1 is MGHRA and CDR2 is YSYEKL. This CDR3 spans 19 amino acids. Trimming cost V 1 base and J 1 base; bases outside gene matches: 8. The CDR3 DNA follows: TGCGCCAGCAGCCAAGGAGAAGCTAGCGGGGGGCTGAACACCGGGGAGCTGTTTTTT. Translating gives CASSQGEASGGLNTGELFF.

The chain employs TRBV4-1 and TRBJ2-7; D not resolved. CDR1 is MGHRA, CDR2 YSYEKL, per germline. The CDR3 extends over 13 amino acids. Trimming cost V 8 bases and J 1 base, with 12 bases left between them. The CDR3 loop reads CASGPVFSYEQYF. The DNA of the CDR3 is TGCGCCAGCGGGCCGGTGTTTTCCTACGAGCAGTACTTC.

The sample holds a few counts of this clone. CDR3 residues: CASSVTETEAFF. The CDR3 coding sequence is TGTGCCAGCAGCGTTACGGAGACTGAAGCTTTCTTT. The V call is TRBV2, the J call TRBJ1-1; D is ambiguous. The CDR3 runs 12 residues. Germline V gene sequence: CDR1 SNHLY, CDR2 FYNNEI. Trimming removed 6 bases from V and 5 bases from J, with 10 bases in between.

Points on this clone: An end of the junction does not agree with germline; a read error may underlie this. Other DNA sequences in the same sample also yield this CDR3. As DNA, the CDR3 is TGTGCCAGCAGTTTGGAGGGGGAGGGGGGGAGTGAAGCCTTCTTT. Its translation is CASSLEGEGGSEAFF. This chain connects TRBV27 to TRBJ1-1, with D perhaps TRBD1 (6 bases). CDR3 length equals 15 residues. The germline V gene has CDR1 MNHEY and CDR2 SMNVEV (reference sequence).

The V gene is TRBV15, the J gene TRBJ2-2; unclear D gene. V shed 0 bases and J shed 6 bases, with 5 bases lying between them. Per germline, CDR1 LNHNV and CDR2 YYDKDF (reference sequence). The CDR3 runs 13 residues. In nucleotides, the CDR3 is TGTGCCACCAGCAGAGATCGGTCCGGGGAGCTGTTTTTT. This encodes CATSRDRSGELFF. Variable domain in full (rest from reference TRBV15 and TRBJ2-2): DAMVIQNPRYQVTQFGKPVTLSCSQTLNHNVMYWYQQKSSQAPKLLFHYYDKDFNNEADTPDNFQSRRPNTSFCFLDIRSPGLGDTAMYLCATSRDRSGELFFGEGSRLTVL.

In its sample, this clone was seen once. This chain uses TRBV21-1 with TRBJ1-4. TRBV21-1 is a pseudogene. The CDR3 sequence is 14 residues long. The CDR3 DNA follows: TGTGCCAGCAGCGTGACTAGGAGCCTTGAAAAACTGTTTTTT. Its translation: CASSVTRSLEKLFF.

J is TRBJ1-2 and V is TRBV19; D unresolved. The CDR3 is made up of 15 amino acids. Between the trimmed V and J ends, which lost 3 bases and 0 bases, there was a span of 11 bases. Germline-derived CDR1 and CDR2 are LNHDA and SQIVND (reference sequence). The CDR3 DNA sequence: TGTGCCAGTAGTATGAGTTCTGTAGCTAACTATGGCTACACCTTC. Translation: CASSMSSVANYGYTF.

The chain has TRBV7-2 and TRBJ2-5; 8 nucleotides align to TRBD1. CDR1 SGHTA and CDR2 FQGNSA come from the germline V gene. The CDR3 has 15 amino acids. With V trimmed by 5 bases and J by 4 bases, 9 bases remained unmatched. CDR3 region: CASSPGQGRGETQYF. The CDR3 nucleotides are TGTGCCAGCAGCCCCGGACAGGGTCGAGGAGAGACCCAGTACTTC.

The chain recombines TRBV28 with TRBJ2-2; D remains unclear. Germline lookup yields CDR1 MDHEN and CDR2 SYDVKM. The CDR3 consists of 10 residues. V lost 8 bases to trimming and J lost 7 bases, with 5 bases between them. The CDR3 protein is CASENGELFF. CDR3 nucleotides: TGTGCCAGCGAGAACGGGGAGCTGTTTTTT.

The table lists this clone with a count of one. The chain has TRBV27 and TRBJ1-2; 10 bases match TRBD1. The germline V gene encodes CDR1 MNHEY and CDR2 SMNVEV (reference sequence). Trimming removed 7 bases from V and 8 bases from J; junction bases left unmatched: 4. CDR3 length equals 12 residues. In DNA form, the CDR3 reads TGTGCCAGCAAAGACAGGGGGCAAGGCTACACCTTC. It yields the protein CASKDRGQGYTF.

This clone appeared a single time. The chain couples TRBV20-1 to TRBJ2-3; D remains ambiguous. The CDR3 has 11 amino acids. The germline V gene has CDR1 DFQATT and CDR2 SNEGSKA (reference sequence). CDR3 sequence (DNA): TGCAGCTATGCCGTCCCAGATACGCAGTATTTT. Residues: CSYAVPDTQYF.

The J gene is TRBJ1-6, the V gene TRBV7-9; the D is unclear. The germline V gene has CDR1 SEHNR and CDR2 FQNEAQ (reference sequence). The CDR3 spans 13 residues. Trimming pared 2 bases from V and 8 bases from J, leaving 7 bases between. The CDR3 nucleotides read TGTGCCAGCAGCTTATCGGAGGATTCACCCCTCCACTTT. Its protein is CASSLSEDSPLHF.

In its sample, this clone was seen a few times. Other DNA sequences in this sample translate to the same CDR3. V is TRBV5-6 and J is TRBJ2-3, with TRBD2 matching over 10 bases. This CDR3 is 17 amino acids long. V was clipped by 3 bases and J by 0 bases; unmatched bases: 7. CDR1 and CDR2 (germline): SGHDT, YYEEEE. CDR3 nucleotide sequence: TGTGCCAGCAGCTCTTACGTAGCGGGGGGAAGCACAGATACGCAGTATTTT. Translating it yields CASSSYVAGGSTDTQYF. The variable domain in full, completed from reference TRBV5-6 and TRBJ2-3, reads DAGVTQSPTHLIKTRGQQVTLRCSPKSGHDTVSWYQQALGQGPQFIFQYYEEEERQRGNFPDRFSGHQFPNYSSELNVNALLLGDSALYLCASSSYVAGGSTDTQYFGPGTRLTVL.